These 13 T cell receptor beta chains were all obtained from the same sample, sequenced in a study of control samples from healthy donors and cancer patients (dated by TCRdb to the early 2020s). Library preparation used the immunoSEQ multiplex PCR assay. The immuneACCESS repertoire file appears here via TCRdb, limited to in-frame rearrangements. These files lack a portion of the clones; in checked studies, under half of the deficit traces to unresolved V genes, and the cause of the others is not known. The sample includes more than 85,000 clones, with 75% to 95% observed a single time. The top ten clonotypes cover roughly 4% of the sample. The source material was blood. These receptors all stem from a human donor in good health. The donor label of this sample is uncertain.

The CDR3 nucleotides are TGTGCCAGCAGGGTGACTAGCGGGTTCACAGATACGCAGTATTTT. Protein: CASRVTSGFTDTQYF. The genes are TRBV6-5 and TRBJ2-3, with TRBD2 matching over 10 bases. There are 15 residues in the CDR3. The germline gives CDR1 MNHEY, CDR2 SVGAGI. The trim removed 6 bases at V and 2 bases at J, leaving 5 bases unmatched.

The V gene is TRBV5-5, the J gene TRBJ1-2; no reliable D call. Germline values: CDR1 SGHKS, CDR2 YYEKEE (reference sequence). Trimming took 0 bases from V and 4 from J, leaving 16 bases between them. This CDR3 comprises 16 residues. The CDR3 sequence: CASSLGQIQSGYGYTF. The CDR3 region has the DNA TGTGCCAGCAGCTTGGGTCAGATCCAGTCGGGCTATGGCTACACCTTC.

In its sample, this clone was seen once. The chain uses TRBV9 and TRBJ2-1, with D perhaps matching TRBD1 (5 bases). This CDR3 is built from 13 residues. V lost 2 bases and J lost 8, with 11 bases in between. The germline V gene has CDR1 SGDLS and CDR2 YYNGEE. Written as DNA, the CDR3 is TGTGCCAGCAGCGTCAGGGCCTCGGATGAGCAGTTCTTC. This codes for CASSVRASDEQFF.

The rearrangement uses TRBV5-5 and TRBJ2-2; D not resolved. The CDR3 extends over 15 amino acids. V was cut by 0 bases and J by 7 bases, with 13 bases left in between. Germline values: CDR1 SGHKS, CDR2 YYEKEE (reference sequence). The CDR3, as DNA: TGTGCCAGCAGCTTGGTAGGGTTGGTAAGCGGGGAGCTGTTTTTT. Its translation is CASSLVGLVSGELFF.

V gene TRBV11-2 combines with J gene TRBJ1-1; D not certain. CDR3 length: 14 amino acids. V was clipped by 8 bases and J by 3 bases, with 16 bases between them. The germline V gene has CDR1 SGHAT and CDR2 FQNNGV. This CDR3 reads CASLPRFGYTEAFF. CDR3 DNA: TGTGCCAGCCTCCCTCGATTTGGGTACACTGAAGCTTTCTTT.

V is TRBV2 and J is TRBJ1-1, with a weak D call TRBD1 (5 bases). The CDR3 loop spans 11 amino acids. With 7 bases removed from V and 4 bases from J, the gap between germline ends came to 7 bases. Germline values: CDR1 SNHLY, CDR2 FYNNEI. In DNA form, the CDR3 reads TGTGCCAGCACCGGGACCACTGAAGCTTTCTTT. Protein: CASTGTTEAFF.

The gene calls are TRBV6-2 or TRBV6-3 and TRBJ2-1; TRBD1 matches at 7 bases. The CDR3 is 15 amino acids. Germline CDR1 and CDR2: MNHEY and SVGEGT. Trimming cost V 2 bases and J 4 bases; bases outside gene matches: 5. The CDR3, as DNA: TGTGCCAGCAGTTACACGGACAGGTCATACAATGAGCAGTTCTTC. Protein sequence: CASSYTDRSYNEQFF.

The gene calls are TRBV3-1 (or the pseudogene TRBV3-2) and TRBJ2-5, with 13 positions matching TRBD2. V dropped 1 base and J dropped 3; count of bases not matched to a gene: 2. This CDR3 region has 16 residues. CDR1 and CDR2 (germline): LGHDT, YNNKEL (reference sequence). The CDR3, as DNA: TGTGCCAGCAGCCAAGGACTAGCGGGGGGAGAAGAGACCCAGTACTTC. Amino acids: CASSQGLAGGEETQYF.

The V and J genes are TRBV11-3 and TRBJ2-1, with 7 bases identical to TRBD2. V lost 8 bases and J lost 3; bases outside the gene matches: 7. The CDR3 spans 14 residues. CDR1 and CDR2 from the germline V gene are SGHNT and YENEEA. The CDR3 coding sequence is TGTGCCAGCCCGGCGGCTAGCGGCTACAATGAGCAGTTCTTC. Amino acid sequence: CASPAASGYNEQFF.

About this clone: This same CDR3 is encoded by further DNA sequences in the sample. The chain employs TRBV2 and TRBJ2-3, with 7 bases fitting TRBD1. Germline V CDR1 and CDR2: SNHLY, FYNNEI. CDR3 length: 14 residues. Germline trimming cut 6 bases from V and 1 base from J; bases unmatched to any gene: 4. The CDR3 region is CASRGDSRTDTQYF. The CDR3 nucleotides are TGTGCCAGCAGAGGGGACAGTCGCACAGATACGCAGTATTTT.

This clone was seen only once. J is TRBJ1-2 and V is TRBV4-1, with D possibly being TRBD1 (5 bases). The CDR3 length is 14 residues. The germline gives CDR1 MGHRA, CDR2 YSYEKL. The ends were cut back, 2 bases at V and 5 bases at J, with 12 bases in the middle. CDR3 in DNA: TGCGCCAGCAGCCAAAACCAGGGAATATATGGCTACACCTTC. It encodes CASSQNQGIYGYTF.

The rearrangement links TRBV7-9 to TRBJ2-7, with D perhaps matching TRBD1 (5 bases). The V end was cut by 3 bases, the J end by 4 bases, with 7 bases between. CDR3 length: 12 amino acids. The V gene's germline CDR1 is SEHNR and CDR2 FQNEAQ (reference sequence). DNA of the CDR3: TGTGCCAGCAGCTTGGACAATTACGAGCAGTACTTC. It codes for CASSLDNYEQYF.

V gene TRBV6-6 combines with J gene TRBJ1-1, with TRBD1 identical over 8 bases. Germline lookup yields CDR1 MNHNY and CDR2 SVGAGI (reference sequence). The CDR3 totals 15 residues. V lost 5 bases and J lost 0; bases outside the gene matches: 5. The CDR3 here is CASSTTGAMNTEAFF. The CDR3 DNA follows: TGTGCCAGCAGTACGACAGGGGCGATGAACACTGAAGCTTTCTTT.